The 23 T cell receptor beta chains given below trace back to one sample, sequenced in a study. TCRdb re-derived calls from the 5' RACE reads in MiXCR, one entry per CDR3 protein. The table includes approximately 9,000 distinct CDR3 sequences, under 40% detected once. Tregs were sorted as CD4+CD25+CD127-/low cells. What was sequenced was Tregs sorted from blood. These receptors were collected from a female donor with breast cancer.

Details on this clonotype: Because it lacks the conserved phenylalanine or tryptophan at the end, this CDR3 is likely a read error. This rearrangement joins TRBV5-1 to TRBJ1-2; TRBD1 is a possible D gene (6 bases). This CDR3 is 14 amino acids long. Germline V gene data show CDR1 as SGHRS and CDR2 as YFSETQ. CDR3 protein: CAGSSTGLAYGYTL. In DNA, the CDR3 is TGCGCCGGCAGCTCGACAGGCCTCGCCTATGGCTACACCCTC.

Judged by abundance, this clonotype is medium-sized. The chain employs TRBV20-1 and TRBJ2-3; perhaps TRBD2 as D (6 bases). Looked up from germline, CDR1 is DFQATT and CDR2 is SNEGSKA (reference sequence). Between the trimmed V and J ends, which lost 4 bases and 1 base, there was a span of 12 bases. This CDR3 comprises 14 residues. Here the CDR3 DNA reads TGCAGTGCTAATTTAGCGGCGCGCACAGATACGCAGTATTTT. Protein: CSANLAARTDTQYF.

This clonotype was counted between two and nine times. One end of the junction fails to match germline, which may point to a read error. The chain carries TRBV7-3 and TRBJ2-1; TRBD1 matches 8 bases. Germline assignment: CDR1 SGHTA and CDR2 FQGTGA. CDR3 length: 13 amino acids. The CDR3, as DNA: TGTGCCAGCAGTTTAAGACAGGGGAATGAGCAGTTCTTC. Protein sequence: CASSLRQGNEQFF. Full variable domain (outside the CDR3, taken from reference TRBV7-3 and TRBJ2-1): GAGVSQTPSNKVTEKGKYVELRCDPISGHTALYWYRQSLGQGPEFLIYFQGTGAADDSGLPNDRFFAVRPEGSVSTLKIQRTERGDSAVYLCASSLRQGNEQFFGPGTRLTVL.

This clonotype is medium-sized by share. The chain combines TRBV6-1 with TRBJ2-1; D is unresolved. CDR3 length: 16 residues. Germline CDR1 is MNHNS and CDR2 is SASEGT. The V end lost 3 bases, the J end lost 0 bases, and 12 bases lay between the germline ends. The CDR3 DNA reads as TGTGCCAGCAGTGACCCGAGCCGGAGCTCCTACAATGAGCAGTTCTTC. Amino acids: CASSDPSRSSYNEQFF.

This clonotype turned up a few times. V and J are TRBV20-1 and TRBJ1-2; TRBD1 agrees at 10 bases. The V gene's germline CDR1 is DFQATT and CDR2 SNEGSKA (reference sequence). The trim removed 0 bases at V and 8 bases at J, leaving 9 bases unmatched. The CDR3 has 15 residues. The CDR3 DNA follows: TGCAGTGCTAGAGATCCCACCGGGACAGGGGACGGCTACACCTTC. Amino acids: CSARDPTGTGDGYTF.

The rearrangement uses TRBV20-1 and TRBJ2-3; D uncertain. This CDR3 region has 15 residues. Germline V gene lookup returns CDR1 DFQATT and CDR2 SNEGSKA (reference sequence). V lost 6 bases, J lost 0 bases, and 16 bases lay in between. The CDR3 is CSAYRSALSTDTQYF. The CDR3 nucleotides read TGCAGTGCGTACCGGTCCGCCCTTAGCACAGATACGCAGTATTTT.

In its sample, this clonotype ranks as medium-sized. CDR3 loop: CASSLEGMATDTQYF. In DNA form, the CDR3 reads TGTGCCAGCAGCTTAGAGGGGATGGCCACAGATACGCAGTATTTT. This chain links TRBV7-2 with TRBJ2-3; a possible D gene is TRBD1 (5 bases). V lost 1 base to trimming and J lost 2 bases, with 10 bases between them. This CDR3 region has 15 residues. Germline loops: CDR1 SGHTA, CDR2 FQGNSA.

This clonotype is medium-sized (0.01 to 0.1%) in the sample. V and J are TRBV6-2 or TRBV6-3 and TRBJ2-1; D uncertain. The V gene's germline CDR1 is MNHEY and CDR2 SVGEGT. The ends were cut back, 8 bases at V and 7 bases at J, with 12 bases in the middle. The CDR3 is 12 residues long. The CDR3 region has the DNA TGTGCCAGCGGGGAAGCAAGAAATGAGCAGTTCTTC. It is translated as CASGEARNEQFF.

The chain joins TRBV12-3 or TRBV12-4 to TRBJ2-7; 7 nucleotides line up with TRBD2. CDR3 size: 17 residues. The ends lost 1 base at V and 2 bases at J; junction bases unmatched: 11. CDR3 sequence reads: CASSLGSWSGDPYEQYF. The CDR3 bases are TGTGCCAGCAGTTTAGGGTCTTGGAGCGGGGACCCCTACGAGCAGTACTTC.

This clonotype is labeled medium-sized. V is TRBV4-3 and J is TRBJ2-5, with TRBD2 identical over 12 bases. The CDR3 sequence is 15 residues long. V shed 1 base, J shed 4 bases, and the junction held 1 base outside the gene matches. Per germline, CDR1 LGHNA and CDR2 YSLEER. The DNA of the CDR3 is TGCGCCAGCAGCCAAGGACTAGCGGGAGTAGAGACCCAGTACTTC. Translated: CASSQGLAGVETQYF.

Only a few counts were recorded for this clonotype. The chain couples TRBV6-5 to TRBJ1-1; TRBD1 agrees at 7 bases. V was clipped by 6 bases and J by 1 base; unmatched bases: 8. Germline CDR1 and CDR2: MNHEY and SVGAGI. CDR3 length equals 15 residues. CDR3 residues: CASRWTGGKNTEAFF. The DNA of the CDR3 is TGTGCCAGCAGGTGGACAGGAGGAAAGAACACTGAAGCTTTCTTT.

Note on this clonotype: One junction end disagrees with the germline gene, perhaps due to a read error. The chain carries TRBV29-1 and TRBJ2-1; 7 bases align to TRBD2. Germline CDR1 and CDR2: SQVTM and ANQGSEA. This CDR3 has 15 residues. CDR3 sequence reads: CSIEEASGSYNEQFF. The CDR3 bases are TGCAGCATTGAAGAGGCTAGCGGCTCCTACAATGAGCAGTTCTTC.

On this clonotype: The DNA is omitted, as the CDR3 cannot be located on it reliably, and the CDR3 follows TCRdb's listing. The CDR3 reads CASRVGQGAYEQCV. The rearrangement uses TRBV6-1 and TRBJ2-7; TRBD1, as called in the table, went unchecked against the DNA. The CDR3 is 14 residues long, counting both termini. Germline V gene sequence: CDR1 MNHNS, CDR2 SASEGT.

The V call is TRBV4-1, the J call TRBJ1-5; D not certain. V lost 0 bases, J lost 4 bases, and 10 bases lay in between. The CDR3 loop spans 15 amino acids. CDR1 is MGHRA and CDR2 is YSYEKL in the germline V gene. This chain's CDR3 is CASSQDDFQNQPQHF. As DNA, the CDR3 is TGCGCCAGCAGCCAAGATGACTTCCAAAATCAGCCCCAGCATTTT.

This clonotype is classed as medium-sized. The gene calls are TRBV20-1 and TRBJ1-1; TRBD1 agrees at 7 bases. The CDR3 length is 14 residues. V trimming: 3 bases; J trimming: 7 bases; junction bases outside the gene matches: 11. CDR1 is DFQATT, CDR2 SNEGSKA, per germline (reference sequence). The CDR3 DNA sequence: TGCAGTGCTAGTGCGAGGACAGGAGTCTTTGAAGCTTTCTTT. This encodes CSASARTGVFEAFF.

V and J are TRBV18 and TRBJ2-6; D is undetermined. Germline loops: CDR1 KGHSH, CDR2 LQKENI. V was trimmed by 0 bases and J by 0 bases, leaving 9 bases between them. CDR3 length equals 17 residues. In DNA, the CDR3 is TGTGCCAGCTCACCACCTGCAGGTAGCTCTGGGGCCAACGTCCTGACTTTC. It specifies CASSPPAGSSGANVLTF.

V is TRBV7-2 and J is TRBJ1-6; D is perhaps TRBD1 (6 bases). Trimming left V 0 bases short and J 7 bases short, with 19 bases between. Germline values: CDR1 SGHTA, CDR2 FQGNSA. The CDR3 loop spans 18 amino acids. DNA for the CDR3: TGTGCCAGCAGCTTAGCGCTCAGACAGGAGGTTTTGAATTCACCCCTCCACTTT. The encoded protein is CASSLALRQEVLNSPLHF.

The chain joins TRBV7-2 to TRBJ2-1; D not certain. V lost 5 bases and J 0 bases, leaving 8 bases between the germline ends. Germline values: CDR1 SGHTA, CDR2 FQGNSA. This CDR3 has 14 residues. CDR3 loop: CASSRTHSYNEQFF. The CDR3 bases are TGTGCCAGCAGCCGTACCCACTCCTACAATGAGCAGTTCTTC.

In its sample, this clonotype ranks as medium-sized. The rearrangement uses TRBV11-2 and TRBJ1-4; D is uncertain. The CDR3 spans 13 residues. Germline V gives CDR1 SGHAT, CDR2 FQNNGV. The V end was cut by 2 bases, the J end by 8 bases, with 9 bases between. CDR3 nucleotide sequence: TGTGCCAGCAGCTTATCCTCGGGGGAAAAACTGTTTTTT. Protein: CASSLSSGEKLFF.

The rearrangement links TRBV25-1 to TRBJ2-3; the D gene is possibly TRBD2 (5 bases). CDR3 length: 16 amino acids. The germline V gene has CDR1 MGHDK and CDR2 SYGVNS. Trimming removed 7 bases at V and 0 bases at J, with 17 bases between. The CDR3 sequence: CASTPRGAFSTDTQYF. DNA of the CDR3: TGTGCCAGCACCCCCCGGGGAGCCTTCAGCACAGATACGCAGTATTTT.

By share, this clonotype ranks as medium-sized. The J gene is TRBJ2-1, the V gene TRBV5-5; D gene unclear. V was clipped by 5 bases and J by 7 bases, with 10 bases between them. CDR1 is SGHKS and CDR2 is YYEKEE in the germline V gene (reference sequence). The CDR3 contains 12 residues. The CDR3 sequence: CASSLAKNEQFF. The CDR3 bases are TGTGCCAGCAGTCTGGCGAAAAATGAGCAGTTCTTC.

This chain uses TRBV12-3 or TRBV12-4 with TRBJ1-6; TRBD1 agrees at 7 bases. This CDR3 contains 14 residues. V lost 6 bases and J lost 6; bases outside the gene matches: 5. CDR3 protein: CASRQTGLNSPLHF. In DNA form, the CDR3 reads TGTGCCAGCAGACAGACAGGGCTTAATTCACCCCTCCACTTT.

This clonotype has only a few counts. V is TRBV7-9 and J is TRBJ2-1; 8 bases are shared with TRBD1. Per germline, CDR1 SEHNR and CDR2 FQNEAQ (reference sequence). Germline trimming cut 4 bases from V and 3 bases from J; bases unmatched to any gene: 5. The CDR3 extends over 15 amino acids. CDR3 nucleotide sequence: TGTGCCAGCAGCTCCACGGACAGGGACTACAATGAGCAGTTCTTC. Its translation: CASSSTDRDYNEQFF.